Given below is one TCR beta chain in context. Source study methods: Nucleated cell number was recorded as an estimate derived from reference gene primer amplification. Sequencing was performed with immunoSEQ multiplex PCR; in TCRdb, only in-frame clones are kept and a portion is missing. V, J and clone size were drawn from that table, and D and trimming were deduced from the DNA. The sample carries 300,000 to 450,000 clones, about 85% recorded once. This sample is drawn from a study of blood T cell repertoires in COVID-19. Study background: The United States, Italy and Spain provided the acute and convalescent COVID-19 samples. T cells, B-cell-depleted T cells, or PBMCs supplied cDNA or gDNA.

CDR1 and CDR2 from the germline V gene are MNHEY and SVGAGI. V was clipped by 0 bases and J by 2 bases, with 12 bases between them. The CDR3 has 16 residues. The chain combines TRBV6-5 with TRBJ2-3; D is uncertain. Sequenced input: peripheral blood. The receptor comes from a woman under 30 with acute or convalescent COVID-19. CDR3 coding DNA: TGTGCCAGCAGTTACTCGTCCCAACCCTACACAGATACGCAGTATTTT. Translated: CASSYSSQPYTDTQYF.